A selection of T cell receptor beta chains follows, all from one sample in a study of T-cell reconstitution after alpha-beta-depleted transplantation in children. A single record per CDR3 protein comes from TCRdb applying MiXCR to the PCR reads. This table has 600,000 or so distinct CDR3 sequences, under 30% appearing once. Sequences were derived from PBMCs, mostly from graft donor cells, sampled 360 days after TCRalphabeta/CD19-depleted stem cell transplant. Source of these receptors: a boy under three years old who had a stem cell transplant for acute myeloid leukemia, so the T cells may come from the graft donor. CDR3s include the opening cysteine and the closing phenylalanine or tryptophan. A D gene is named only where the DNA matches it firmly. For some rows the clone size is stated as once, few or many, or as a class when expanded; others skip it.

J gene: TRBJ1-2; V gene: TRBV20-1; clone size: NA; D gene: TRBD1; CDR3 protein: CSAVGSGTGVNYGYTF; CDR3 DNA: TGCAGTGCTGTGGGATCCGGGACAGGGGTTAACTATGGCTACACCTTC
J gene: TRBJ2-5; V gene: TRBV20-1; clone size: NA; D gene: TRBD2; CDR3 protein: CSGTSRQETQYF; CDR3 DNA: TGCAGTGGGACTAGCCGGCAAGAGACCCAGTACTTC
J gene: TRBJ2-1; V gene: TRBV5-1; clone size: NA; D gene: TRBD1; CDR3 protein: CASSLGQGTAEQFF; CDR3 DNA: TGCGCCAGCAGCTTGGGACAGGGAACGGCTGAGCAGTTCTTC
J gene: TRBJ2-5; V gene: TRBV7-9; clone size: NA; D gene: TRBD2; CDR3 protein: CASSLESGLDGKTQYF; CDR3 DNA: TGTGCCAGCAGCTTAGAGTCCGGACTAGACGGAAAGACCCAGTACTTC
J gene: TRBJ2-1; V gene: TRBV5-1; clone size: many; D gene: TRBD2; CDR3 protein: CASSSNKGAGGWEQFF; CDR3 DNA: TGCGCCAGCAGCTCCAATAAGGGAGCGGGGGGCTGGGAGCAGTTCTTC
J gene: TRBJ2-7; V gene: TRBV6-5; clone size: NA; D gene: NA; CDR3 protein: CASSYSEGYEQYF; CDR3 DNA: TGTGCCAGCAGTTACTCGGAGGGCTACGAGCAGTACTTC
J gene: TRBJ2-5; V gene: TRBV5-4; clone size: many; D gene: NA; CDR3 protein: CASSLVENQETQYF; CDR3 DNA: TGTGCCAGCAGCTTGGTAGAGAACCAAGAGACCCAGTACTTC
J gene: TRBJ2-5; V gene: TRBV6-2/TRBV6-3; clone size: NA; D gene: NA; CDR3 protein: CASSSLRGRRLEQETQYF; CDR3 DNA: TGTGCCAGCAGTTCCCTTCGGGGGCGGCGGCTCGAACAAGAGACCCAGTACTTC
J gene: TRBJ2-3; V gene: TRBV20-1; clone size: NA; D gene: NA; CDR3 protein: CSACWTAISTDTQYF; CDR3 DNA: TGCAGTGCTTGTTGGACAGCTATTAGCACAGATACGCAGTATTTT
J gene: TRBJ1-2; V gene: TRBV12-3/TRBV12-4; clone size: NA; D gene: NA; CDR3 protein: CASSLARRANYGYTF; CDR3 DNA: TGTGCCAGCAGTTTAGCGCGCCGGGCTAACTATGGCTACACCTTC
J gene: TRBJ2-1; V gene: TRBV29-1; clone size: many; D gene: TRBD1; CDR3 protein: CSVEFPGQGNNEQFF; CDR3 DNA: TGCAGCGTTGAGTTTCCGGGACAGGGTAACAATGAGCAGTTCTTC
J gene: TRBJ1-5; V gene: TRBV6-1; clone size: few; D gene: NA; CDR3 protein: CASSPGGARNQPQHF; CDR3 DNA: TGTGCCAGCAGCCCAGGCGGGGCTAGGAATCAGCCCCAGCATTTT
J gene: TRBJ2-1; V gene: TRBV14; clone size: few; D gene: NA; CDR3 protein: CASSQEPPGTYNEQFF; CDR3 DNA: TGTGCCAGCAGCCAAGAGCCACCCGGGACCTACAATGAGCAGTTCTTC
J gene: TRBJ2-3; V gene: TRBV20-1; clone size: few; D gene: TRBD1; CDR3 protein: CSALGGLLRTDTQYF; CDR3 DNA: TGCAGTGCTCTAGGGGGCTTACTAAGGACAGATACGCAGTATTTT
J gene: TRBJ1-2; V gene: TRBV12-3/TRBV12-4; clone size: NA; D gene: TRBD1; CDR3 protein: CASRGEQGVYGYTF; CDR3 DNA: TGTGCCAGCAGGGGAGAACAGGGGGTATATGGCTACACCTTC
J gene: TRBJ2-1; V gene: TRBV27; clone size: many; D gene: NA; CDR3 protein: CASSLDWGVNNEQFF; CDR3 DNA: TGTGCCAGCAGTTTAGACTGGGGCGTAAACAATGAGCAGTTCTTC
J gene: TRBJ2-1; V gene: TRBV12-3/TRBV12-4; clone size: many; D gene: NA; CDR3 protein: CASSGWGRGSEQFF; CDR3 DNA: TGTGCCAGCAGTGGTTGGGGGCGCGGGAGTGAGCAGTTCTTC
J gene: TRBJ1-2; V gene: TRBV20-1; clone size: NA; D gene: TRBD1; CDR3 protein: CSAIGGANYGYTF; CDR3 DNA: TGCAGTGCTATAGGGGGCGCTAACTATGGCTACACCTTC
J gene: TRBJ1-1; V gene: TRBV27; clone size: NA; D gene: TRBD1; CDR3 protein: CASSPPWTGIRNTEAFF; CDR3 DNA: TGTGCCAGCAGTCCCCCATGGACAGGAATCCGGAACACTGAAGCTTTCTTT
J gene: TRBJ2-2; V gene: TRBV5-6; clone size: NA; D gene: TRBD2; CDR3 protein: CASSDSGESNTGELFF; CDR3 DNA: TGTGCCAGCAGCGACAGCGGGGAATCGAACACCGGGGAGCTGTTTTTT
J gene: TRBJ2-5; V gene: TRBV6-2/TRBV6-3; clone size: NA; D gene: TRBD1; CDR3 protein: CASSYEGGAETQYF; CDR3 DNA: TGTGCCAGCAGTTACGAAGGGGGCGCCGAGACCCAGTACTTC
J gene: TRBJ2-7; V gene: TRBV12-3/TRBV12-4; clone size: few; D gene: TRBD1; CDR3 protein: CASRATGGYEQYF; CDR3 DNA: TGTGCCAGCAGGGCGACAGGGGGCTACGAGCAGTACTTC
J gene: TRBJ2-2; V gene: TRBV5-1; clone size: many; D gene: TRBD1; CDR3 protein: CASSKQGASGELFF; CDR3 DNA: TGCGCCAGCAGCAAACAGGGGGCCTCCGGGGAGCTGTTTTTT
J gene: TRBJ1-2; V gene: TRBV20-1; clone size: few; D gene: NA; CDR3 protein: CSAGGTTGNYGYTF; CDR3 DNA: TGCAGTGCCGGGGGGACTACAGGGAACTATGGCTACACCTTC
J gene: TRBJ2-1; V gene: TRBV5-5; clone size: many; D gene: NA; CDR3 protein: CASSFQQEYYNEQFF; CDR3 DNA: TGTGCCAGCAGCTTCCAACAGGAATACTACAATGAGCAGTTCTTC
J gene: TRBJ2-1; V gene: TRBV5-1; clone size: many; D gene: TRBD2; CDR3 protein: CASSLRGLAVYNEQFF; CDR3 DNA: TGCGCCAGCAGCCTACGGGGACTAGCGGTCTACAATGAGCAGTTCTTC
J gene: TRBJ2-2; V gene: TRBV20-1; clone size: NA; D gene: NA; CDR3 protein: CSARRQWNTGELFF; CDR3 DNA: TGCAGTGCTAGGCGACAGTGGAACACCGGGGAGCTGTTTTTT
J gene: TRBJ2-2; V gene: TRBV5-1; clone size: NA; D gene: NA; CDR3 protein: CASSLEPHGNTGELFF; CDR3 DNA: TGCGCCAGCAGCTTGGAGCCCCACGGGAACACCGGGGAGCTGTTTTTT
J gene: TRBJ2-3; V gene: TRBV29-1; clone size: many; D gene: TRBD2; CDR3 protein: CSVGPSGPTDTQYF; CDR3 DNA: TGCAGCGTTGGACCTAGCGGGCCCACAGATACGCAGTATTTT
J gene: TRBJ2-4; V gene: TRBV29-1; clone size: many; D gene: NA; CDR3 protein: CSASTRGGDIQYF; CDR3 DNA: TGCAGCGCCTCCACCAGGGGAGGGGACATTCAGTACTTC
J gene: TRBJ2-1; V gene: TRBV29-1; clone size: many; D gene: NA; CDR3 protein: CSVEAPSELTYNEQFF; CDR3 DNA: TGCAGCGTTGAAGCGCCGAGTGAGCTTACCTACAATGAGCAGTTCTTC
J gene: TRBJ2-1; V gene: TRBV7-3; clone size: many; D gene: NA; CDR3 protein: CASSLTLGPVSSYNEQFF; CDR3 DNA: TGTGCCAGCAGCTTAACGTTAGGGCCGGTGAGCTCCTACAATGAGCAGTTCTTC
J gene: TRBJ2-7; V gene: TRBV12-3/TRBV12-4; clone size: NA; D gene: TRBD1; CDR3 protein: CASSLRGPSSYEQYF; CDR3 DNA: TGTGCCAGCAGTTTAAGGGGGCCAAGCTCCTACGAGCAGTACTTC
J gene: TRBJ1-5; V gene: TRBV7-9; clone size: many; D gene: NA; CDR3 protein: CASSVGANSNQPQHF; CDR3 DNA: TGTGCCAGCAGCGTTGGGGCGAATAGCAATCAGCCCCAGCATTTT
J gene: TRBJ2-3; V gene: TRBV7-2; clone size: NA; D gene: TRBD2; CDR3 protein: CASSSTGLATDTQYF; CDR3 DNA: TGTGCCAGCAGCTCCACGGGACTAGCAACAGATACGCAGTATTTT
J gene: TRBJ1-4; V gene: TRBV12-3/TRBV12-4; clone size: NA; D gene: NA; CDR3 protein: CASSFGTEPNEKLFF; CDR3 DNA: TGTGCCAGCAGTTTCGGGACCGAGCCTAATGAAAAACTGTTTTTT